One and the same sample provided the 27 T cell receptor beta chains below, sequenced in a study of T-cell reconstitution after alpha-beta-depleted transplantation in children. The library targeted TCRbeta and was prepared with unique molecular identifiers. TCRdb independently ran MiXCR on the PCR reads; one entry per CDR3 protein. In the table there are 420,000 or so distinct CDR3 sequences, about 11% of which are singletons. The source was PBMCs from the stem cell graft donor, collected from the stem cell graft. The receptors originated from a human donor who donated a stem cell graft to a child with acute myeloid leukemia.

This clonotype was counted between two and nine times. The rearrangement joins TRBV15 to TRBJ2-3; no clear D gene. The CDR3 extends over 16 amino acids. The germline V and J ends were trimmed by 10 bases and 0 bases, with 20 bases remaining between them. Germline values: CDR1 LNHNV, CDR2 YYDKDF (reference sequence). The CDR3 DNA reads TGTGCCAGAACTAAAGCAGACCCGCGTAGCACAGATACGCAGTATTTT. This translates into CARTKADPRSTDTQYF.

The gene calls are TRBV7-9 and TRBJ2-7; 10 bases are shared with TRBD2. CDR3 length: 16 residues. With V trimmed by 2 bases and J by 6 bases, 10 bases remained unmatched. Germline values: CDR1 SEHNR, CDR2 FQNEAQ (reference sequence). The CDR3 reads CASSLLRLAGEGEQYV. Written as DNA, the CDR3 is TGTGCCAGCAGCTTATTGCGTCTAGCGGGGGAGGGCGAGCAGTACGTC.

This clonotype has just a few counts. J is TRBJ1-2 and V is TRBV5-1; no reliable D call. CDR3 size: 15 residues. With 0 bases removed from V and 6 bases from J, the gap between germline ends came to 15 bases. Per the germline V gene, CDR1 is SGHRS and CDR2 is YFSETQ. CDR3 DNA sequence: TGCGCCAGCAGCTTGGAAGGCAGAGCAGTTGATGGCTACACCTTC. It specifies CASSLEGRAVDGYTF.

The rearrangement uses TRBV10-2 and TRBJ2-3; D is possibly TRBD1 or TRBD2 (6 bases each). CDR1 WSHSY and CDR2 SAAADI come from the germline V gene. This CDR3 comprises 17 residues. V was clipped by 0 bases and J by 3 bases, with 16 bases between them. The CDR3: CASSESTRGGWTDTQYF. The CDR3 DNA reads TGCGCCAGCAGTGAGTCGACCAGGGGAGGTTGGACAGATACGCAGTATTTT.

This sequence joins TRBV2 and TRBJ2-1, with 8 bases matching TRBD2. CDR3 size: 13 residues. The germline CDR1 and CDR2 sequences are SNHLY and FYNNEI. Germline trimming cut 8 bases from V and 6 bases from J; bases unmatched to any gene: 6. Here the CDR3 reads CASFTGGLNEQFF. The CDR3 DNA reads TGTGCCAGCTTCACGGGAGGGCTCAATGAGCAGTTCTTC.

This clonotype was seen more than once but under ten times. V gene TRBV5-1 combines with J gene TRBJ2-2; D unclear. V was shortened by 4 bases and J by 8 bases, with 9 bases between the two germline ends. The CDR3 runs 12 residues. Germline-derived CDR1 and CDR2 are SGHRS and YFSETQ. The CDR3 DNA reads as TGCGCCAGCAGCACCGGGCGTGGGGAGCTGTTTTTT. Residues: CASSTGRGELFF. The complete variable domain, with remaining parts taken from reference TRBV5-1 and TRBJ2-2, reads KAGVTQTPRYLIKTRGQQVTLSCSPISGHRSVSWYQQTPGQGLQFLFEYFSETQRNKGNFPGRFSGRQFSNSRSEMNVSTLELGDSALYLCASSTGRGELFFGEGSRLTVL.

This clonotype was counted ten times or more. The J gene is TRBJ2-7, the V gene TRBV28; D unclear. Germline CDR1 and CDR2: MDHEN and SYDVKM. V lost 2 bases and J lost 3, with 8 bases in between. The CDR3 is made up of 13 amino acids. In DNA, the CDR3 is TGTGCCAGCAGTTTAGGCCAGGACTACGAGCAGTACGTC. Translated: CASSLGQDYEQYV.

The chain joins TRBV5-1 to TRBJ2-4; TRBD1 might be the D (5 bases). CDR1 SGHRS and CDR2 YFSETQ come from the germline V gene. This CDR3 comprises 16 residues. Trimming cost V 2 bases and J 0 bases, with 12 bases left between them. The CDR3 nucleotides read TGCGCCAGCAGCTTCGATGACAGCCGAGCCAAAAACATTCAGTACTTC. Translated, it gives CASSFDDSRAKNIQYF.

The J gene is TRBJ2-5, the V gene TRBV20-1, with D tentatively TRBD2 (5 bases). The CDR3 covers 16 residues. Germline V gene lookup returns CDR1 DFQATT and CDR2 SNEGSKA (reference sequence). The germline V and J ends were trimmed by 4 bases and 2 bases, with 20 bases remaining between them. CDR3 coding DNA: TGCAGTGCTAATGACCCTAAGGACTCCATACAAGAGACCCAGTACTTC. Amino acid sequence: CSANDPKDSIQETQYF.

The rearrangement uses TRBV2 and TRBJ1-2; D is unclear. The CDR3 runs to 13 residues. The V gene's germline CDR1 is SNHLY and CDR2 FYNNEI. The V gene lost 4 bases and the J gene lost 0 bases, with 6 bases spanning the gap. The CDR3 protein is CASSGTANYGYTF. DNA of the CDR3: TGTGCCAGCAGTGGGACCGCTAACTATGGCTACACCTTC.

This clonotype was seen a handful of times. This chain uses TRBV20-1 with TRBJ2-5; D is perhaps TRBD1 (6 bases). Germline V CDR1 and CDR2: DFQATT, SNEGSKA (reference sequence). Trimming took off 6 bases at V and 2 bases at J, with 10 bases between the two ends. This CDR3 has 12 amino acids. DNA for the CDR3: TGCAGTGCCATGGACAGACAAGAGACCCAGTACTTC. Amino acids: CSAMDRQETQYF.

The chain joins TRBV2 to TRBJ2-2; maybe TRBD1 (8 bases). The CDR3 extends over 15 amino acids. Germline V gene data show CDR1 as SNHLY and CDR2 as FYNNEI. Trimming stripped 3 bases from V and 5 bases from J, with 13 bases between. The CDR3 protein is CASSEEQGGTGELFF. CDR3 nucleotides: TGTGCCAGCAGTGAGGAACAGGGGGGGACCGGGGAGCTGTTTTTT.

The sample holds many counts of this clonotype. This chain links TRBV20-1 with TRBJ1-2, with D tentatively TRBD1 (6 bases). In germline, CDR1 is DFQATT, CDR2 SNEGSKA (reference sequence). This CDR3 region has 14 residues. Trimming shortened V by 7 bases and J by 8 bases, and 23 bases separated the two germline ends. CDR3 nucleotide sequence: TGCAGTGTATCTGGACAGCGGACAAAGGGGGGCTACACCTTC. This codes for CSVSGQRTKGGYTF.

The CDR3 sequence is CASSLGGTGGPNEKLFF. Written as DNA, the CDR3 is TGCGCCAGCAGCTTGGGCGGGACAGGGGGCCCTAATGAAAAACTGTTTTTT. The V and J genes are TRBV5-1 and TRBJ1-4; the match to TRBD1 covers 12 bases. This CDR3 comprises 17 residues. V dropped 0 bases and J dropped 3; count of bases not matched to a gene: 3. Germline V gene sequence: CDR1 SGHRS, CDR2 YFSETQ.

This clonotype was seen only a few times. This sequence joins TRBV20-1 and TRBJ2-5, with 10 bases lining up with TRBD2. This CDR3 region has 16 residues. The trim removed 0 bases at V and 5 bases at J, leaving 9 bases unmatched. From germline, CDR1 is DFQATT and CDR2 SNEGSKA (reference sequence). CDR3 amino acids: CSARDLSGRAGETQYF. The CDR3 nucleotides are TGCAGTGCTAGAGATTTAAGCGGGAGGGCCGGGGAGACCCAGTACTTC.

This clonotype was detected only a few times. The chain recombines TRBV14 with TRBJ2-3; 7 bases align to TRBD1. The CDR3 is made up of 16 amino acids. Germline CDR1 SGHDN, CDR2 FVKESK. With V trimmed by 1 base and J by 2 bases, 6 bases remained unmatched. The CDR3 loop reads CASSQGWGQNTDTQYF. For the CDR3, the DNA is TGTGCCAGCAGCCAAGGATGGGGACAGAACACAGATACGCAGTATTTT.

This clonotype was recorded at least ten times. The V and J genes are TRBV20-1 and TRBJ2-3, with TRBD2 matching over 9 bases. J gave up 1 base and V 3 bases, and 5 bases lay outside the gene matches. The CDR3 runs 15 residues. CDR1 and CDR2 from the germline V gene are DFQATT and SNEGSKA (reference sequence). CDR3: CSASGRGGRTDTQYF. The CDR3 DNA reads as TGCAGTGCTAGCGGGCGGGGGGGCCGCACAGATACGCAGTATTTT.

This clonotype was counted only a few times. An end of the junction differs from the germline gene, which may be a read error. V is TRBV18 and J is TRBJ1-2, with 8 bases fitting TRBD1. Germline V CDR1 and CDR2: KGHSH, LQKENI. The CDR3 consists of 16 residues. CDR3: CASSPQSQGAVYRYTF. The CDR3 DNA sequence: TGTGCCAGCTCACCGCAATCTCAGGGGGCTGTCTATCGCTACACCTTC.

The genes are TRBV7-9 and TRBJ1-6; 8 bases are a match to TRBD1. The CDR3 extends over 15 amino acids. CDR1 SEHNR and CDR2 FQNEAQ come from the germline V gene (reference sequence). The trim removed 5 bases at V and 7 bases at J, leaving 7 bases unmatched. The CDR3 DNA sequence: TGTGCCAGCAGCGCCGGGACAGGCGAAAATTCACCCCTCCACTTT. As protein: CASSAGTGENSPLHF.

This clonotype came up a few times. This sequence joins TRBV24-1 and TRBJ2-2, with 10 bases that match TRBD1. V shed 4 bases and J 2 bases; nucleotides not matched to a gene: 3. CDR3 length equals 16 residues. Germline CDR1 is KGHDR and CDR2 is SFDVKD. This CDR3 reads CATSDDRGPNTGELFF. In DNA, the CDR3 is TGTGCCACCAGTGACGACAGGGGGCCTAACACCGGGGAGCTGTTTTTT.

This clonotype was picked up a small number of times. The chain links TRBV20-1 to TRBJ2-7; the match to TRBD2 covers 7 bases. The germline V gene has CDR1 DFQATT and CDR2 SNEGSKA (reference sequence). CDR3 length equals 14 residues. The J segment lost 0 bases and the V segment lost 6 bases, leaving 8 bases of the junction unmatched. CDR3 nucleotide sequence: TGCAGTGCAACTGGGGGGGGACGCTCCTACGAGCAGTACTTC. Protein product: CSATGGGRSYEQYF.

This clonotype has more than one count but fewer than ten. The gene calls are TRBV7-6 and TRBJ2-3, with D maybe TRBD2 (6 bases). CDR3 length: 14 residues. Trimming took 6 bases from V and 0 from J, leaving 10 bases between them. Per germline, CDR1 SGHVS and CDR2 FNYEAQ. The CDR3 DNA reads TGTGCCAGCAGTAAGAGCGGGAGCACAGATACGCAGTATTTT. Translating gives CASSKSGSTDTQYF.

This clonotype was detected a few times. The chain recombines TRBV5-1 with TRBJ2-1; weak D call: TRBD2 (7 bases). The CDR3 runs to 15 residues. The germline V gene has CDR1 SGHRS and CDR2 YFSETQ. With 4 bases removed from V and 9 bases from J, the gap between germline ends came to 20 bases. The CDR3 reads CASSNRGAGDSEQFF. The DNA for the CDR3 is TGCGCCAGCAGCAACCGGGGGGCGGGAGACAGTGAGCAGTTCTTC.

This CDR3 is CASSYSGGSGNEQFF. CDR3 DNA sequence: TGTGCCAGCAGTTACTCAGGGGGCTCTGGCAATGAGCAGTTCTTC. The V call is TRBV6-5, the J call TRBJ2-1, with 7 positions matching TRBD1. The CDR3 extends over 15 amino acids. CDR1 is MNHEY and CDR2 is SVGAGI in the germline V gene. V lost 0 bases, J lost 6 bases, and 5 bases stayed unmatched.

The chain recombines TRBV7-9 with TRBJ1-1; D is uncertain. Trimming removed 0 bases from V and 3 bases from J, with 11 bases in between. The CDR3 is 15 residues long. Germline V gene data show CDR1 as SEHNR and CDR2 as FQNEAQ (reference sequence). The CDR3 DNA reads as TGTGCCAGCAGCTTAGCTGGAGGCCTCCACACTGAAGCTTTCTTT. Translating gives CASSLAGGLHTEAFF.

In its sample, this clonotype was seen many times. One junction end disagrees with the germline gene, perhaps due to a read error. The chain joins TRBV5-1 to TRBJ2-7; 10 bases align to TRBD1. The CDR3 totals 13 residues. Germline CDR1 is SGHRS and CDR2 is YFSETQ. DNA of the CDR3: TGTGCCAGCAGCTCCGGACAGGGGGACGAGCAGTACTTC. This sequence encodes CASSSGQGDEQYF.

The table lists this clonotype with a few counts. The chain is built from TRBV6-5 and TRBJ1-6; unclear D gene. The V gene's germline CDR1 is MNHEY and CDR2 SVGAGI. The ends were cut back, 3 bases at V and 4 bases at J, with 16 bases in the middle. This CDR3 has 17 residues. CDR3 DNA sequence: TGTGCCAGCAGTTATTCCGGGGAAAGGCTATATAATTCACCCCTCCACTTT. It translates to CASSYSGERLYNSPLHF.